This T cell receptor (beta chain) was sequenced in a study of T-cell reconstitution after alpha-beta-depleted transplantation in children. With respect to this clonotype: As yet, its antigen is unknown.

Preparation of the TCRbeta library was carried out with unique molecular identifiers. TCRdb reprocessed the PCR reads via MiXCR and lists one record per CDR3 protein. The sample lists 500,000 to 750,000 distinct CDR3 sequences; 25% to 30% were seen once. The CDR3 has 17 amino acids. V was clipped by 2 bases and J by 0 bases, with 19 bases between them. Germline V gene data show CDR1 as DFQATT and CDR2 as SNEGSKA (reference sequence). General study results and limits: The origin of alpha-beta T cells about two months after transplant was reportedly several hundred expanded graft clones. After transplant, high TCRbeta diversity at day 60 in some patients arose from surviving recipient T cells and thymic progenitors. By one year post-transplant, T-cell counts and diversity largely arose from T cells that were newly produced.

The clonotype comes from a boy younger than two with Wiskott-Aldrich syndrome, due to receive a stem cell transplant. Sequenced here: PBMCs, sampled before TCRalphabeta/CD19-depleted stem cell transplant. The rearrangement joins TRBV20-1 to TRBJ1-1, with a tentative D call TRBD1 (6 bases). In DNA, the CDR3 is TGCAGTGCTAGAAGCGTACAGGGAAGCGTCTTGAACACTGAAGCTTTCTTT. Protein: CSARSVQGSVLNTEAFF.